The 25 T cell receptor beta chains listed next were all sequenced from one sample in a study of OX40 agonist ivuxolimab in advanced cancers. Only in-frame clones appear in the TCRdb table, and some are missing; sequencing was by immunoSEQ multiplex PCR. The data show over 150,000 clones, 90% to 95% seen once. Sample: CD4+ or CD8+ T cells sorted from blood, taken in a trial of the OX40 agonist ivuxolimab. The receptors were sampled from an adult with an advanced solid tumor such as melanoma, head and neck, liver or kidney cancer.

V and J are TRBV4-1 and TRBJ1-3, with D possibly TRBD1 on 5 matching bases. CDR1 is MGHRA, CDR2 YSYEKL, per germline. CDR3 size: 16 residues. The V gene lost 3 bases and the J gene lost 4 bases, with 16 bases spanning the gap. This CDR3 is CASSHPTRDAGNTIYF. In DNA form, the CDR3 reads TGCGCCAGCAGCCATCCCACCCGGGACGCCGGAAACACCATATATTTT.

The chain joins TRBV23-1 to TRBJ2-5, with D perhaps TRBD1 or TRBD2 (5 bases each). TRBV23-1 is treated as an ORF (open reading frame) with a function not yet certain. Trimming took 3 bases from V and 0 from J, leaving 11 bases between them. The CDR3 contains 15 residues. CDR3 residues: CASSHRDRHQETQYF. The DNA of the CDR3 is TGCGCCAGCAGTCACAGGGACCGCCACCAAGAGACCCAGTACTTC.

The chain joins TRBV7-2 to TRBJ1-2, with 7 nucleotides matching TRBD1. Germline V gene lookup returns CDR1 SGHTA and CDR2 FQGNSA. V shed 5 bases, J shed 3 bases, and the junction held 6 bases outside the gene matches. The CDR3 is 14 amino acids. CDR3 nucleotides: TGTGCCAGCAGCCGCCAGGGGGGGGACTATGGCTACACCTTC. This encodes CASSRQGGDYGYTF.

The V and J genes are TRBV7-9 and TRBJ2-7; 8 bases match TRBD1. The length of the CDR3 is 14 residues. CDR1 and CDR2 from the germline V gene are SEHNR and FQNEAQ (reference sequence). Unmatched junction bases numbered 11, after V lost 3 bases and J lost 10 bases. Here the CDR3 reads CASSFGGQATPQYF. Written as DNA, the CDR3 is TGTGCCAGCAGCTTCGGGGGACAGGCAACCCCTCAGTACTTC. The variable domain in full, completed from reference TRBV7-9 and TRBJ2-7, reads DTGVSQNPRHKITKRGQNVTFRCDPISEHNRLYWYRQTLGQGPEFLTYFQNEAQLEKSRLLSDRFSAERPKGSFSTLEIQRTEQGDSAMYLCASSFGGQATPQYFGPGTRLTVT.

The CDR3 region is CASSQGHHDRGLAGYTF. The CDR3, as DNA: TGCGCCAGCAGCCAAGGTCACCATGACAGGGGATTGGCTGGCTACACCTTC. V gene TRBV4-3 combines with J gene TRBJ1-2, with 8 nucleotides matching TRBD1. The CDR3 is made up of 17 amino acids. V lost 1 base and J lost 7; bases outside the gene matches: 14. Germline CDR1 is LGHNA and CDR2 is YSLEER.

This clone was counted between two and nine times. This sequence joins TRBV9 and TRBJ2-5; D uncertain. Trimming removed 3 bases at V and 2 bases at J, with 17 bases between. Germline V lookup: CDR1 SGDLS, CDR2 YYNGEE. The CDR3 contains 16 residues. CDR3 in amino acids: CASSAPPSRYQETQYF. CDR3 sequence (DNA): TGTGCCAGCAGCGCGCCTCCCAGCCGATATCAAGAGACCCAGTACTTC.

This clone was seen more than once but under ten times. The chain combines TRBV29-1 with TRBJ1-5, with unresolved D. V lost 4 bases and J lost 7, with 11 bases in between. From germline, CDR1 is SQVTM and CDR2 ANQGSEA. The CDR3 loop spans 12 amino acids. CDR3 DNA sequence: TGCAGCGTTGGTGAAGGAAGCCAGCCCCAGCATTTT. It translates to CSVGEGSQPQHF.

The CDR3 DNA is TGTGCCAGCTCACCACGATCGACAGGGGGCGAATATGGCTACACCTTC. Protein sequence: CASSPRSTGGEYGYTF. The chain employs TRBV18 and TRBJ1-2; 10 bases are shared with TRBD1. The length of the CDR3 is 16 residues. J lost 5 bases, V lost 1 base, and 7 bases had no gene match. Germline-derived CDR1 and CDR2 are KGHSH and LQKENI.

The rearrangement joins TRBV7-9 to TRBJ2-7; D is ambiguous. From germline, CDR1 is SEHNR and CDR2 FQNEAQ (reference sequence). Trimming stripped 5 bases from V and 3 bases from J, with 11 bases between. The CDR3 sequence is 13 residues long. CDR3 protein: CASSTGGYYEQYF. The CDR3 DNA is TGTGCCAGCAGCACGGGCGGCTACTACGAGCAGTACTTC.

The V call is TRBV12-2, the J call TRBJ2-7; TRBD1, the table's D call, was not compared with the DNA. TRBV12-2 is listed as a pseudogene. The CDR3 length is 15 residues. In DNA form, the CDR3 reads TGTGCAAGTCGCTTAGCCCGGGACAGGGAGGGGGAGCAGTACTTC. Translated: CASRLARDREGEQYF.

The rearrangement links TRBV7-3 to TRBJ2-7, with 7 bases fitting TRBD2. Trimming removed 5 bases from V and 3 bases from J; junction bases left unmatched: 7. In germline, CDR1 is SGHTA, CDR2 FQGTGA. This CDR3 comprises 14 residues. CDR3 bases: TGTGCCAGCAGCGGCGGGGGTACAATCTACGAGCAGTACTTC. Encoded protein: CASSGGGTIYEQYF.

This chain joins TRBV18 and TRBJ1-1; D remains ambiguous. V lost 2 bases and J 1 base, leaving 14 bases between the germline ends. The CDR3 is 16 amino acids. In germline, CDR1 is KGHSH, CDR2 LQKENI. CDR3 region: CASSPGIMGRNTEAFF. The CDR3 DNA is TGTGCCAGCTCACCAGGCATAATGGGGAGGAACACTGAAGCTTTCTTT.

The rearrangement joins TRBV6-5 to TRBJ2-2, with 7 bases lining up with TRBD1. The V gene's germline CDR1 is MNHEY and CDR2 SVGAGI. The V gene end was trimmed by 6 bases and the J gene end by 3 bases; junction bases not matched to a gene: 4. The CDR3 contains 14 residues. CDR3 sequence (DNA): TGTGCCAGCAGACCTGACAGGGACACCGGGGAGCTGTTTTTT. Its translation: CASRPDRDTGELFF.

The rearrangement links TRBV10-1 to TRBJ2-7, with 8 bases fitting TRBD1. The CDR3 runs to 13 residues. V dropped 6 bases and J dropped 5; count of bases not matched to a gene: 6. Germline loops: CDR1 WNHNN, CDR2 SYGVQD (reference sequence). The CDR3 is CASRRQGCNEQYF. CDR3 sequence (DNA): TGCGCCAGCAGAAGACAGGGGTGCAACGAGCAGTACTTC.

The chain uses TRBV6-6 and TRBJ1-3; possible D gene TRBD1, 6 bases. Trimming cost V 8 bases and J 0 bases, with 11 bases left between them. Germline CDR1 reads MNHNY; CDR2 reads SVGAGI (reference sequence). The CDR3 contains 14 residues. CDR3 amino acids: CASWPRGSGNTIYF. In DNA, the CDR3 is TGTGCCAGCTGGCCCAGGGGCTCTGGAAACACCATATATTTT.

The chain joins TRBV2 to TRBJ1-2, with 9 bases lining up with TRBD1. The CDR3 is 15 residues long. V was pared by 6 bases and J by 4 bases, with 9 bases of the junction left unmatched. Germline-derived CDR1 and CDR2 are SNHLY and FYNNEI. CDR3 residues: CASRGGQGRGYGYTF. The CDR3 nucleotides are TGTGCCAGCAGGGGGGGACAGGGAAGGGGCTATGGCTACACCTTC.

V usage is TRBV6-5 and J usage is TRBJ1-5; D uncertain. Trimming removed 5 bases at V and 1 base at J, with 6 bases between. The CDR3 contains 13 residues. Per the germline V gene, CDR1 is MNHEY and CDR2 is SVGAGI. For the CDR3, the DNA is TGTGCCAGCAGTGGTTACAGCAATCAGCCCCAGCATTTT. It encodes CASSGYSNQPQHF.

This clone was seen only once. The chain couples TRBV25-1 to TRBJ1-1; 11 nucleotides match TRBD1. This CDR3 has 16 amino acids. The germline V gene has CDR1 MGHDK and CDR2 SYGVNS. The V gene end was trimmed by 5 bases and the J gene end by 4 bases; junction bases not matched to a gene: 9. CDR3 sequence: CASSKAGTGGLTEAFF. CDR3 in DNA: TGTGCCAGCAGTAAAGCCGGGACAGGGGGGCTCACTGAAGCTTTCTTT. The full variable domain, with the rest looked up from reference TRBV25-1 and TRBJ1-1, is EADIYQTPRYLVIGTGKKITLECSQTMGHDKMYWYQQDPGMELHLIHYSYGVNSTEKGDLSSESTVSRIRTEHFPLTLESARPSHTSQYLCASSKAGTGGLTEAFFGQGTRLTVV.

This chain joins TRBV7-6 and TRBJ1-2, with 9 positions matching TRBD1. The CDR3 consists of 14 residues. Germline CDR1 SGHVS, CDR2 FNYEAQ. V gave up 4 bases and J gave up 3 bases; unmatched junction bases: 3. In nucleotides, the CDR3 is TGTGCCAGCAGCTCCCGGGACAGGGACTATGGCTACACCTTC. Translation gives CASSSRDRDYGYTF.

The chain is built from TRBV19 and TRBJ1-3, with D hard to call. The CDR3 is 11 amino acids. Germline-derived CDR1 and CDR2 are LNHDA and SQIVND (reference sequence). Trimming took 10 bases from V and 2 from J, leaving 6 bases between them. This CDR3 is CATRTGNTIYF. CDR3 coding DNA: TGTGCCACCCGAACTGGAAACACCATATATTTT.

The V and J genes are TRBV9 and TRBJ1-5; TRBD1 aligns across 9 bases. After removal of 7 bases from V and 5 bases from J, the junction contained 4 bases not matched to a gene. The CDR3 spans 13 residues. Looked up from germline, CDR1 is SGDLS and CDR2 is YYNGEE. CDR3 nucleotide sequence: TGTGCCAGCGGACAGGGGAAATATCAGCCCCAGCATTTT. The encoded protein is CASGQGKYQPQHF.

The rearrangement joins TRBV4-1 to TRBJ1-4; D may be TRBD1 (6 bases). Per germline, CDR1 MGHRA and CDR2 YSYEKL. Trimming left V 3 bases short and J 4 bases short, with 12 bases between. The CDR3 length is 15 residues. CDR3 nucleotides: TGCGCCAGCAGCCAGGTACAGGGTTTTAATGAAAAACTGTTTTTT. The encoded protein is CASSQVQGFNEKLFF.

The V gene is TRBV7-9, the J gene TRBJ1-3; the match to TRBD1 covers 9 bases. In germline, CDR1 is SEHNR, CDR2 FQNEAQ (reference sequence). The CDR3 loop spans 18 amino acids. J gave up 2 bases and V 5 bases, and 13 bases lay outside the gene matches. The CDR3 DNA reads TGTGCCAGCAGCACACCTCCCGGACAGGGGACGGCTGGAAACACCATATATTTT. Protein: CASSTPPGQGTAGNTIYF.

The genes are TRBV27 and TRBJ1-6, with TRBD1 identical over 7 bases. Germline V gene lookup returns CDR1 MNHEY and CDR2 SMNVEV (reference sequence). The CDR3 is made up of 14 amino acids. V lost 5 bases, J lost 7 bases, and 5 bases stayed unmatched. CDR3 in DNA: TGTGCCAGCAGTCTACAGGGGCTGAATTCACCCCTCCACTTT. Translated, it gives CASSLQGLNSPLHF.

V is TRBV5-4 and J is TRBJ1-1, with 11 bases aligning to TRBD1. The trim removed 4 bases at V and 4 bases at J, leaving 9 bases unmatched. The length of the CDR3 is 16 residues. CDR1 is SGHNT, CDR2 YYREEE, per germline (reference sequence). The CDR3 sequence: CASSPGQGAAGTEAFF. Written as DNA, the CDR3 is TGTGCCAGCAGCCCCGGACAGGGGGCGGCGGGCACTGAAGCTTTCTTT.